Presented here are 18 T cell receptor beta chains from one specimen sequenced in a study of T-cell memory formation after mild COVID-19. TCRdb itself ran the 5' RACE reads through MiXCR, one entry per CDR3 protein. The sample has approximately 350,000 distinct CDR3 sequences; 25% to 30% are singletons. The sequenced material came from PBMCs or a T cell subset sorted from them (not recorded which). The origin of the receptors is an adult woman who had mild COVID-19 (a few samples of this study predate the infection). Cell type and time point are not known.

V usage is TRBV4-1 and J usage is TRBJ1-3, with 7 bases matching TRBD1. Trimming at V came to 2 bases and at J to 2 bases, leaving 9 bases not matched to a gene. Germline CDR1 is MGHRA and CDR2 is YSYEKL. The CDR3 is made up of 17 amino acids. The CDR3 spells CASSQFRDSEAGNTIYF. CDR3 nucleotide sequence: TGCGCCAGCAGCCAATTCCGGGACAGTGAAGCTGGAAACACCATATATTTT.

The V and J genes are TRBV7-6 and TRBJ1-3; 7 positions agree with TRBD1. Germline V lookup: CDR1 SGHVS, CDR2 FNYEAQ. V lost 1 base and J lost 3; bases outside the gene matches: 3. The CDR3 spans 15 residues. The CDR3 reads CASSLGTGVGNTIYF. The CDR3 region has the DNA TGTGCCAGCAGCTTAGGTACAGGGGTTGGAAACACCATATATTTT.

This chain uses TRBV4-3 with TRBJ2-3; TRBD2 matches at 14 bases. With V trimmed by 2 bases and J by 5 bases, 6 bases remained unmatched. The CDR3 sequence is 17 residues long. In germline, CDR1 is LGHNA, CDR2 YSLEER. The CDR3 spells CASSQRTSGRLVDTQYF. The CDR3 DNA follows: TGCGCCAGCAGCCAACGGACTAGCGGGAGGCTCGTAGATACGCAGTATTTT.

CDR3 nucleotides: TGTGCCAGCAGTAAGGCCCTCGGACACATGAAGAATAAAGAGACCCAGTACTTC. Amino acids: CASSKALGHMKNKETQYF. The chain carries TRBV27 and TRBJ2-5; D is possibly TRBD1 (5 bases). This CDR3 has 18 amino acids. In germline, CDR1 is MNHEY, CDR2 SMNVEV (reference sequence). The V end was cut by 5 bases, the J end by 3 bases, with 25 bases between.

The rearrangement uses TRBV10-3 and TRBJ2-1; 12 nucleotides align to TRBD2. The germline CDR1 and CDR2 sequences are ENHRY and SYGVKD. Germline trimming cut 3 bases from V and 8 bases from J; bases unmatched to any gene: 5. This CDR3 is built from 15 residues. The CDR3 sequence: CAISDPGLAGYEQFF. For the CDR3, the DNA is TGTGCCATCAGTGACCCGGGACTAGCGGGCTATGAGCAGTTCTTC.

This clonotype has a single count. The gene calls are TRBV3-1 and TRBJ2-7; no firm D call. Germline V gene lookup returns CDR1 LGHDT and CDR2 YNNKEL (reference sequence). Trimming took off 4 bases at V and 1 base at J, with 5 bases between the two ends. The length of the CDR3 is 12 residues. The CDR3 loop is CASSRESYEQYF. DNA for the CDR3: TGTGCCAGCAGCCGGGAATCCTACGAGCAGTACTTC.

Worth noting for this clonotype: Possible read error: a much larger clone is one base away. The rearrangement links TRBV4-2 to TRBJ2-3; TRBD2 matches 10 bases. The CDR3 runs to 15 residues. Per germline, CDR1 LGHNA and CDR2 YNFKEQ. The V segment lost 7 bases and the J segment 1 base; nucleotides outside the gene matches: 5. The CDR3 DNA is TGTGCCAGCAACCCCGGGACTAGCGGCACAGATACGCAGTATTTT. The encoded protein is CASNPGTSGTDTQYF.

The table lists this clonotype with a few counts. The CDR3 DNA reads TGTGCCAGCAGCCAGGGGCTAGCGGGAGTTGAGACCCAGTACTTC. Translating it yields CASSQGLAGVETQYF. This sequence joins TRBV14 and TRBJ2-5; 10 bases align to TRBD2. The trim removed 3 bases at V and 5 bases at J, leaving 6 bases unmatched. Germline loops: CDR1 SGHDN, CDR2 FVKESK. CDR3 length equals 15 residues.

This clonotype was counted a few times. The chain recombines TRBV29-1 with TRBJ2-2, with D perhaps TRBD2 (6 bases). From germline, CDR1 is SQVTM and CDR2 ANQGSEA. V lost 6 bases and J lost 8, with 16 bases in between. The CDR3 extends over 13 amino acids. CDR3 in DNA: TGCAGCGTCGCACGGGACTCCGGGGGGGAGCTGTTTTTT. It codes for CSVARDSGGELFF.

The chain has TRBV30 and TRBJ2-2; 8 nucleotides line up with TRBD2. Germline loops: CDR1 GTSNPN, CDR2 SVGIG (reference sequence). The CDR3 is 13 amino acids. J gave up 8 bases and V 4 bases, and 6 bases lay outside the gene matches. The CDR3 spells CAWTLAVSGELFF. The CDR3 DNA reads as TGTGCCTGGACACTAGCGGTCTCAGGGGAGCTGTTTTTT.

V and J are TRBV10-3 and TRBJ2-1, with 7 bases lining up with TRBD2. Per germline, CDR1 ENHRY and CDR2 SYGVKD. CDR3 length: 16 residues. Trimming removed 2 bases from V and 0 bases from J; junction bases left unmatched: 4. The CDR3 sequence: CAISEERGGSYNEQFF. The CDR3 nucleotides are TGTGCCATCAGTGAGGAGCGGGGCGGCTCCTACAATGAGCAGTTCTTC.

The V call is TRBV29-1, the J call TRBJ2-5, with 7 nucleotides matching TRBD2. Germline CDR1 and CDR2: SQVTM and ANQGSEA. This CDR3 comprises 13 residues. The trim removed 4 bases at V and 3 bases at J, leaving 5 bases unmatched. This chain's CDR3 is CSVGPSGKETQYF. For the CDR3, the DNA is TGCAGCGTTGGGCCCAGCGGGAAAGAGACCCAGTACTTC.

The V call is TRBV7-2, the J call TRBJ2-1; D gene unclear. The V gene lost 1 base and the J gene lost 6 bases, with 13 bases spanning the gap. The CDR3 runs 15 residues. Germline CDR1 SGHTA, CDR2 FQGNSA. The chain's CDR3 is CASSLVQLRRNEQFF. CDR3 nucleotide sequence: TGTGCCAGCAGCTTAGTTCAGTTACGCCGCAATGAGCAGTTCTTC.

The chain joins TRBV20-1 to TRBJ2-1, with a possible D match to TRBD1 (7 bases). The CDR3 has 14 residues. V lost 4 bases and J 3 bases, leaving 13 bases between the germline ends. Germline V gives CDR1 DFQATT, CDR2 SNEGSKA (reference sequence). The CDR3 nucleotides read TGCAGTGCTAACCAGGGGGGCTACTACAATGAGCAGTTCTTC. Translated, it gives CSANQGGYYNEQFF.

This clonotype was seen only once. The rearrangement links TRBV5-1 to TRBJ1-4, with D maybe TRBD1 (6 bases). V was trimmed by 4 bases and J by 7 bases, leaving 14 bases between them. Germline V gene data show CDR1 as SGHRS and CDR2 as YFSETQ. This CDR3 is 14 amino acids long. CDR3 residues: CASSPTGMGEKLFF. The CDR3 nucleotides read TGCGCCAGCAGCCCCACAGGGATGGGTGAAAAACTGTTTTTT.

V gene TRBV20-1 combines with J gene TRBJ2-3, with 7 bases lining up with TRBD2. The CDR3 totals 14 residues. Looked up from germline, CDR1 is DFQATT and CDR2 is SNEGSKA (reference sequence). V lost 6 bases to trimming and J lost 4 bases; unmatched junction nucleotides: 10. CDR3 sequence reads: CSAPRRERADTQYF. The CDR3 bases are TGCAGTGCCCCGCGGCGGGAGCGGGCAGATACGCAGTATTTT.

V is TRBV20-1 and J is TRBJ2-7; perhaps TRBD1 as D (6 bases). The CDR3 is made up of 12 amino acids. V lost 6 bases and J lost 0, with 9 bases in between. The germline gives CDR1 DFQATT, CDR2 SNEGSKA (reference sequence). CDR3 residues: CSAGDTSYEQYF. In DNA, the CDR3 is TGCAGTGCCGGGGACACCTCCTACGAGCAGTACTTC.

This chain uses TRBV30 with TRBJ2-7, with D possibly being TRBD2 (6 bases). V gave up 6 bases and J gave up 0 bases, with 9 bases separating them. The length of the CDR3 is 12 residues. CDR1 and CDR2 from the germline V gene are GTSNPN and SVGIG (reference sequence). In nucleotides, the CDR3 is TGTGCCTGCGCGGGACTCTCCTACGAGCAGTACTTC. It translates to CACAGLSYEQYF.